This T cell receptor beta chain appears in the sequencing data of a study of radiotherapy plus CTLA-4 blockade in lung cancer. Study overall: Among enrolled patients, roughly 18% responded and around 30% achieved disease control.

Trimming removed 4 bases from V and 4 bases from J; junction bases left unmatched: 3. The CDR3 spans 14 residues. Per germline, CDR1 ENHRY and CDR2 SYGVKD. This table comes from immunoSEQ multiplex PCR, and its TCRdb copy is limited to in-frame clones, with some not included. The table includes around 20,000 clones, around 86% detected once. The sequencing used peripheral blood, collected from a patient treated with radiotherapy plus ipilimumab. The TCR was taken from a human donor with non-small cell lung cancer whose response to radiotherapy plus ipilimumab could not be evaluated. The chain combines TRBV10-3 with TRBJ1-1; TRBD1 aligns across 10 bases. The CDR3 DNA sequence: TGTGCCATCAGTGGGGGACAGGGGTTCACTGAAGCTTTCTTT. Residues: CAISGGQGFTEAFF.